The 16 T cell receptor beta chains in this list originate from one sample, sequenced in a study of blood T cells in healthy people across ages. A second PCR of about 6 to 11 cycles used a sample-barcoded 5' primer and a J-beta primer mix. TCRdb re-analysed the 5' RACE reads in MiXCR, keeping a single row per CDR3 protein. The repertoire holds approximately 1,000,000 distinct CDR3 sequences, with around two fifths as singletons. Sequencing used blood. The receptors shown here come from a young man in good health.

This clonotype was found many times. The chain links TRBV20-1 to TRBJ1-5; the D is unclear. Germline CDR1 DFQATT, CDR2 SNEGSKA (reference sequence). This CDR3 comprises 14 residues. With 3 bases removed from V and 4 bases from J, the gap between germline ends came to 13 bases. The DNA of the CDR3 is TGCAGTGCTAGGGCGGGGAATGGAAATCAGCCCCAGCATTTT. As protein: CSARAGNGNQPQHF.

This clonotype has a single count. V usage is TRBV4-3 and J usage is TRBJ1-4, with D possibly matching TRBD1 (5 bases). The CDR3 length is 15 residues. Germline V CDR1 and CDR2: LGHNA, YSLEER. The ends were cut back, 0 bases at V and 5 bases at J, with 10 bases in the middle. The CDR3 here is CASSQDRWGNEKLFF. As DNA, the CDR3 is TGCGCCAGCAGCCAAGATCGTTGGGGGAATGAAAAACTGTTTTTT.

The sample holds a few counts of this clonotype. The chain carries TRBV20-1 and TRBJ2-1; 12 bases map to TRBD2. The ends lost 5 bases at V and 9 bases at J; junction bases unmatched: 8. CDR1 is DFQATT, CDR2 SNEGSKA, per germline (reference sequence). This CDR3 comprises 14 residues. CDR3 region: CSASLAGGPFEQFF. For the CDR3, the DNA is TGCAGTGCTTCCCTAGCGGGGGGGCCTTTTGAGCAGTTCTTC.

The CDR3 nucleotides read TGTGCCAGCAGGTCTACGGCGGGGAGGTGGAACACCGGGGAGCTGTTTTTT. Amino acids: CASRSTAGRWNTGELFF. The chain carries TRBV4-2 and TRBJ2-2; a weak D match, TRBD2 (6 bases). Germline V gene sequence: CDR1 LGHNA, CDR2 YNFKEQ. Trimming pared 6 bases from V and 1 base from J, leaving 18 bases between. This CDR3 comprises 17 residues.

This rearrangement joins TRBV7-3 to TRBJ1-1; D gene uncertain. V lost 3 bases and J lost 4, with 12 bases in between. The CDR3 is 14 residues long. Germline V CDR1 and CDR2: SGHTA, FQGTGA. CDR3 loop: CASSLSVGSTEAFF. CDR3 sequence (DNA): TGTGCCAGCAGCTTGTCCGTCGGTTCCACTGAAGCTTTCTTT.

A single count supports this clonotype. Mismatch with germline at one junction end may stem from a read error. This sequence joins TRBV4-3 and TRBJ2-1; TRBD2 is a possible D gene (5 bases). This CDR3 is 13 amino acids long. Germline V CDR1 and CDR2: LGHNA, YSLEER. This chain's CDR3 is CANSQERGNEQFF. As DNA, the CDR3 is TGCGCCAACAGCCAAGAACGGGGCAATGAGCAGTTCTTC.

The J gene is TRBJ1-4, the V gene TRBV4-1, with 8 bases matching TRBD1. The germline V gene has CDR1 MGHRA and CDR2 YSYEKL. The V segment lost 1 base and the J segment 8 bases; nucleotides outside the gene matches: 9. The CDR3 has 16 residues. CDR3 sequence reads: CASSQVGGQEGEKLFF. As DNA, the CDR3 is TGCGCCAGCAGCCAAGTTGGGGGACAGGAGGGCGAAAAACTGTTTTTT.

The table lists this clonotype with a few counts. The chain recombines TRBV9 with TRBJ2-7; 9 bases match TRBD1. The CDR3 has 15 residues. The V gene's germline CDR1 is SGDLS and CDR2 YYNGEE. The V gene end was trimmed by 2 bases and the J gene end by 2 bases; junction bases not matched to a gene: 5. CDR3 DNA sequence: TGTGCCAGCAGCGTTACCGGGACAGGGACCTACGAGCAGTACTTC. Its translation is CASSVTGTGTYEQYF. The full variable domain, its missing parts supplied by reference TRBV9 and TRBJ2-7, is DSGVTQTPKHLITATGQRVTLRCSPRSGDLSVYWYQQSLDQGLQFLIQYYNGEERAKGNILERFSAQQFPDLHSELNLSSLELGDSALYFCASSVTGTGTYEQYFGPGTRLTVT.

A word on this clonotype: One end of the junction fails to match germline, which may point to a read error. This chain connects TRBV15 to TRBJ2-1, with D uncertain. There are 15 residues in the CDR3. CDR1 is LNHNV and CDR2 is YYDKDF in the germline V gene (reference sequence). CDR3 in amino acids: CATSRDSSFYNEQSF. CDR3 DNA: TGTGCCACCAGCAGAGACAGTTCCTTTTACAATGAGCAGTCCTTC.

The rearrangement links TRBV6-2 or TRBV6-3 to TRBJ1-5; no clear D. Germline V gene data show CDR1 as MNHEY and CDR2 as SVGEGT. The CDR3 totals 13 residues. Trimming took off 5 bases at V and 6 bases at J, with 11 bases between the two ends. The DNA of the CDR3 is TGTGCCAGCAGTGATAACCTTCGTCAGCCCCAGCATTTT. Residues: CASSDNLRQPQHF.

This clonotype showed up just a few times. The chain uses TRBV30 and TRBJ1-2; D call uncertain. Between the trimmed V and J ends, which lost 0 bases and 1 base, there was a span of 0 bases. This CDR3 comprises 11 residues. CDR1 is GTSNPN and CDR2 is SVGIG in the germline V gene (reference sequence). DNA of the CDR3: TGTGCCTGGAGTGTTAACTATGGCTACACCTTC. Translation gives CAWSVNYGYTF.

This clonotype was recorded at least ten times. V gene TRBV6-5 combines with J gene TRBJ1-2, with D unclear. CDR3 length equals 11 residues. The germline gives CDR1 MNHEY, CDR2 SVGAGI. Between the trimmed V and J ends, which lost 6 bases and 8 bases, there was a span of 10 bases. In DNA form, the CDR3 reads TGTGCCAGCAGAGTGGGGAACGGCTACACCTTC. Translated: CASRVGNGYTF.

The rearrangement uses TRBV5-1 and TRBJ2-3; TRBD2 is a possible D gene (5 bases). Trimming stripped 6 bases from V and 0 bases from J, with 11 bases between. Germline CDR1 and CDR2: SGHRS and YFSETQ. The CDR3 contains 14 residues. CDR3 nucleotides: TGCGCCAGCACGCGACTACCAAGCACAGATACGCAGTATTTT. Protein sequence: CASTRLPSTDTQYF.

This rearrangement joins TRBV20-1 to TRBJ2-3; D uncertain. Germline assignment: CDR1 DFQATT and CDR2 SNEGSKA (reference sequence). The CDR3 consists of 15 residues. V gave up 0 bases and J gave up 2 bases, with 12 bases separating them. The CDR3: CSARDMAKSTDTQYF. The DNA for the CDR3 is TGCAGTGCTAGAGATATGGCTAAATCCACAGATACGCAGTATTTT.

The sample holds one count of this clonotype. This chain uses TRBV6-5 with TRBJ2-5; TRBD1 is a possible D gene (6 bases). The CDR3 is 14 residues long. The V end lost 3 bases, the J end lost 1 base, and 9 bases lay between the germline ends. Germline-derived CDR1 and CDR2 are MNHEY and SVGAGI. CDR3 coding DNA: TGTGCCAGCAGTTATGGGACAACCCAAGAGACCCAGTACTTC. Protein sequence: CASSYGTTQETQYF.

V gene TRBV2 combines with J gene TRBJ1-2; 8 bases line up with TRBD1. The CDR3 spans 15 residues. Germline V lookup: CDR1 SNHLY, CDR2 FYNNEI. The J segment lost 3 bases and the V segment lost 7 bases, leaving 10 bases of the junction unmatched. The CDR3 protein is CASKHAGQVDYGYTF. The CDR3 nucleotides are TGTGCCAGCAAGCACGCGGGACAGGTGGACTATGGCTACACCTTC. The full variable domain, rest sourced from reference TRBV2 and TRBJ1-2, is EPEVTQTPSHQVTQMGQEVILRCVPISNHLYFYWYRQILGQKVEFLVSFYNNEISEKSEIFDDQFSVERPDGSNFTLKIRSTKLEDSAMYFCASKHAGQVDYGYTFGSGTRLTVV.